This T cell receptor beta chain was found in a study of blood T cell repertoires in COVID-19. Overall study context: T cells, B-cell-depleted T cells, or PBMCs provided the cDNA or gDNA that served as material.

The assay was immunoSEQ multiplex PCR, and TCRdb's table has in-frame clones only and misses some. This table has approximately 200,000 clones, 88% appearing once. The TCR sequence derives from an older man with acute or convalescent COVID-19. Sample: peripheral blood.

CDR3 sequence: CASSLVPKGTGTTGELFF. For the CDR3, the DNA is TGCGCCAGCAGCTTGGTTCCTAAGGGGACAGGGACGACCGGGGAGCTGTTTTTT. The rearrangement uses TRBV5-1 and TRBJ2-2; 9 bases agree with TRBD1. Unmatched junction bases numbered 11, after V lost 0 bases and J lost 5 bases. The CDR3 contains 18 residues. Germline lookup yields CDR1 SGHRS and CDR2 YFSETQ. The full variable domain, completed using reference TRBV5-1 and TRBJ2-2, is KAGVTQTPRYLIKTRGQQVTLSCSPISGHRSVSWYQQTPGQGLQFLFEYFSETQRNKGNFPGRFSGRQFSNSRSEMNVSTLELGDSALYLCASSLVPKGTGTTGELFFGEGSRLTVL.